This TCR beta chain is from a study of Ad26.COV2.S vaccination and SARS-CoV-2 variants. Looking at the study overall: The COV1001 Ad26.COV2.S trial arm included the donor.

Treatment of the sample: 15 to 20 received Ad26.COV2.S at low or high dose, single or two shots; roughly five received placebo; per-sample allocation not given. The investigators took samples on day 63 after the first vaccine or placebo injection. Boston provided a donor who was an adult aged 18-55 years. Its platform was an Ad26 vector, and its expressed antigen was Wuhan-strain SARS-CoV-2 spike. Method: immunoSEQ multiplex PCR; TCRdb's copy keeps in-frame clones and lacks some. The sample consists of 300,000 to 350,000 clones, over 80% of them appearing once. V dropped 11 bases and J dropped 4; count of bases not matched to a gene: 7. The CDR3 runs to 13 residues. Germline loops: CDR1 ENHRY, CDR2 SYGVKD.

This TCR was recovered from a person between 18 and 65 years old who received the Ad26.COV2.S COVID-19 vaccine or a placebo. The material sequenced was peripheral blood, taken in a trial of Ad26.COV2.S vaccine versus placebo. The J gene is TRBJ2-1, the V gene TRBV10-3; TRBD2 agrees at 8 bases. Written as DNA, the CDR3 is TGTGCCGCCCGTAGCGGGGAGTACAATGAGCAGTTCTTC. This gives the protein CAARSGEYNEQFF.